Listed here are 21 T cell receptor beta chains from one sample, sequenced in a study of T cells in Graves' hyperthyroidism and ophthalmopathy. The CDR3 regions of TCR beta were amplified from RNA transcripts. HTBI primers were used for first-round RT-PCR of the TCR CDR3. TCRdb independently ran MiXCR on the multiplex PCR reads; one entry per CDR3 protein. Counted here are some 760,000 distinct CDR3 sequences, 14% occurring once; the ten biggest clones make up roughly 10%. The sample comprised blood. Receptors were obtained from a woman aged 18 to 35 with Graves' hyperthyroidism.

The CDR3 coding sequence is TGTGCCAGCAGTGGCGGACAGGGGGGATTCTGGGCCAACGTCCTGACTTTC. It yields the protein CASSGGQGGFWANVLTF. V and J are TRBV6-1 and TRBJ2-6, with 10 bases identical to TRBD1. Germline CDR1 is MNHNS and CDR2 is SASEGT. This CDR3 region has 17 residues. J was trimmed by 5 bases and V by 4 bases; bases with no gene match: 8.

This clonotype has at least ten counts. V usage is TRBV13 and J usage is TRBJ2-5; the D is unclear. The germline gives CDR1 PRHDT, CDR2 FYEKMQ (reference sequence). Trimming pared 5 bases from V and 4 bases from J, leaving 11 bases between. CDR3 length: 13 amino acids. In nucleotides, the CDR3 is TGTGCCAGCAGCACTCCTGGTGTAGAGACCCAGTACTTC. This encodes CASSTPGVETQYF.

This clonotype was detected a few times. V and J are TRBV19 and TRBJ2-5; TRBD2 agrees at 8 bases. V trimming: 5 bases; J trimming: 4 bases; junction bases outside the gene matches: 12. The germline V gene has CDR1 LNHDA and CDR2 SQIVND (reference sequence). There are 16 residues in the CDR3. CDR3 sequence reads: CASSHPGLDPRETQYF. The CDR3 nucleotides read TGTGCCAGTAGTCATCCGGGACTAGACCCTCGAGAGACCCAGTACTTC. The full variable domain, completed using reference TRBV19 and TRBJ2-5, is DGGITQSPKYLFRKEGQNVTLSCEQNLNHDAMYWYRQDPGQGLRLIYYSQIVNDFQKGDIAEGYSVSREKKESFPLTVTSAQKNPTAFYLCASSHPGLDPRETQYFGPGTRLLVL.

Remarks on this clonotype: A much bigger clone sits one base away, suggesting this may be a read error. V gene TRBV20-1 combines with J gene TRBJ2-1, with 9 bases lining up with TRBD2. The CDR3 is 15 residues long. The J segment lost 10 bases and the V segment lost 2 bases, leaving 12 bases of the junction unmatched. Per germline, CDR1 DFQATT and CDR2 SNEGSKA (reference sequence). The CDR3 loop reads CSARWREGSPYEQFF. The CDR3 nucleotides read TGCAGTGCTAGATGGCGGGAGGGCTCCCCCTACGAGCAGTTCTTC.

The rearrangement links TRBV27 to TRBJ2-7; either TRBD1 or TRBD2 may supply D (5 bases each). Germline CDR1 reads MNHEY; CDR2 reads SMNVEV (reference sequence). Trimming removed 9 bases at V and 1 base at J, with 19 bases between. CDR3 size: 15 residues. In nucleotides, the CDR3 is TGTGCCAGTCGGAGTGGGGGATGGCAATCCTACGAGCAGTACTTC. This sequence encodes CASRSGGWQSYEQYF.

V is TRBV7-9 and J is TRBJ1-2; no clear D gene. Trimming left V 3 bases short and J 1 base short, with 12 bases between. The CDR3 spans 15 residues. Germline values: CDR1 SEHNR, CDR2 FQNEAQ (reference sequence). DNA for the CDR3: TGTGCCAGCAGCTTGCCCCTCCCAAGTAACTATGGCTACACCTTC. Translating gives CASSLPLPSNYGYTF.

This clonotype was counted at least ten times. The rearrangement uses TRBV12-3 or TRBV12-4 and TRBJ2-7, with 12 bases fitting TRBD1. CDR3 size: 13 residues. V lost 3 bases and J lost 8; bases outside the gene matches: 2. CDR3: CASSLGQGAQQYF. In DNA, the CDR3 is TGTGCCAGCAGTTTGGGACAGGGGGCTCAGCAGTACTTC.

V usage is TRBV6-5 and J usage is TRBJ2-7; D unresolved. CDR3 length equals 13 residues. Looked up from germline, CDR1 is MNHEY and CDR2 is SVGAGI. The ends were cut back, 3 bases at V and 5 bases at J, with 11 bases in the middle. This chain's CDR3 is CASSYSARDEQYF. CDR3 bases: TGTGCCAGCAGTTATTCCGCGAGAGACGAGCAGTACTTC.

This clonotype was counted many times. The CDR3 bases are TGTGCCAGCTCACCAAAGTTCGGACAGGGACAAGAGACCCAGTACTTC. Protein: CASSPKFGQGQETQYF. This chain links TRBV18 with TRBJ2-5; 8 nucleotides agree with TRBD1. Germline assignment: CDR1 KGHSH and CDR2 LQKENI. The CDR3 consists of 16 residues. V dropped 2 bases and J dropped 2; count of bases not matched to a gene: 7.

This clonotype was recorded at least ten times. A read error may produce the germline difference seen at one junction end. V gene TRBV6-1 combines with J gene TRBJ1-1; D is unresolved. Germline CDR1 reads MNHNS; CDR2 reads SASEGT. CDR3 size: 13 residues. The chain's CDR3 is CASREGWDTEAFF. The CDR3 coding sequence is TGTGCCAGCAGAGAAGGTTGGGACACTGAAGCTTTCTTT.

This clonotype was detected many times. The rearrangement joins TRBV29-1 to TRBJ2-7, with D perhaps matching TRBD2 (5 bases). Looked up from germline, CDR1 is SQVTM and CDR2 is ANQGSEA. The V end was cut by 2 bases, the J end by 2 bases, with 7 bases between. The CDR3 runs 12 residues. CDR3: CSVETGTYEQYF. As DNA, the CDR3 is TGCAGCGTTGAAACCGGGACCTACGAGCAGTACTTC.

In this sample, this clonotype turned up many times. This chain joins TRBV30 and TRBJ1-5; D is possibly TRBD1 (5 bases). Germline CDR1 reads GTSNPN; CDR2 reads SVGIG (reference sequence). Trimming left V 4 bases short and J 3 bases short, with 10 bases between. The CDR3 contains 13 residues. CDR3 region: CAWKGPLNQPQHF. In nucleotides, the CDR3 is TGTGCCTGGAAGGGACCGCTCAATCAGCCCCAGCATTTT. The whole variable domain, filled in from reference TRBV30 and TRBJ1-5, reads SQTIHQWPATLVQPVGSPLSLECTVEGTSNPNLYWYRQAAGRGLQLLFYSVGIGQISSEVPQNLSASRPQDRQFILSSKKLLLSDSGFYLCAWKGPLNQPQHFGDGTRLSIL.

This clonotype was observed a few times. The genes are TRBV7-3 and TRBJ2-7, with 10 bases fitting TRBD2. This CDR3 has 16 amino acids. With V trimmed by 3 bases and J by 2 bases, 7 bases remained unmatched. The germline V gene has CDR1 SGHTA and CDR2 FQGTGA. The CDR3 spells CASSFITSGTAYEQYF. DNA of the CDR3: TGTGCCAGCAGCTTTATAACTAGCGGGACGGCCTACGAGCAGTACTTC.

This clonotype was observed many times. V gene TRBV11-2 combines with J gene TRBJ2-1, with TRBD1 matching 9 bases. This CDR3 spans 14 amino acids. From germline, CDR1 is SGHAT and CDR2 FQNNGV. V shed 8 bases, J shed 5 bases, and the junction held 7 bases outside the gene matches. CDR3 sequence: CASSWDRVNNEQFF. The CDR3, as DNA: TGTGCCAGCTCCTGGGACAGGGTCAACAATGAGCAGTTCTTC. Using reference TRBV11-2 and TRBJ2-1 for the parts outside the CDR3, the full variable domain is EAGVAQSPRYKIIEKRQSVAFWCNPISGHATLYWYQQILGQGPKLLIQFQNNGVVDDSQLPKDRFSAERLKGVDSTLKIQPAKLEDSAVYLCASSWDRVNNEQFFGPGTRLTVL.

This clonotype was found many times. The chain is built from TRBV18 and TRBJ1-1; no reliable D call. The CDR3 length is 14 residues. Trimming shortened V by 5 bases and J by 0 bases, and 10 bases separated the two germline ends. Germline CDR1 reads KGHSH; CDR2 reads LQKENI. CDR3 amino acids: CASSRMEMNTEAFF. The CDR3 nucleotides read TGTGCCAGCTCAAGGATGGAGATGAACACTGAAGCTTTCTTT.

The chain joins TRBV11-2 to TRBJ1-5; D unclear. CDR3 length equals 18 residues. V lost 0 bases and J 3 bases, leaving 18 bases between the germline ends. Looked up from germline, CDR1 is SGHAT and CDR2 is FQNNGV. The CDR3 spells CASSLDPSRRSFNQPQHF. The CDR3 DNA follows: TGTGCCAGCAGCTTAGACCCCTCTCGGCGAAGCTTCAATCAGCCCCAGCATTTT.

The table lists this clonotype with many counts. The rearrangement joins TRBV2 to TRBJ2-7; TRBD1 agrees at 7 bases. This CDR3 is 11 amino acids long. V gave up 11 bases and J gave up 0 bases; unmatched junction bases: 1. From germline, CDR1 is SNHLY and CDR2 FYNNEI. CDR3 in DNA: TGTGCCGGGACAGACTCCTACGAGCAGTACTTC. It translates to CAGTDSYEQYF. Using reference TRBV2 and TRBJ2-7 for the parts outside the CDR3, the full variable domain is EPEVTQTPSHQVTQMGQEVILRCVPISNHLYFYWYRQILGQKVEFLVSFYNNEISEKSEIFDDQFSVERPDGSNFTLKIRSTKLEDSAMYFCAGTDSYEQYFGPGTRLTVT.

This clonotype was found a few times. J is TRBJ1-1 and V is TRBV27; D unclear. V lost 3 bases and J lost 1, with 9 bases in between. Germline V gene data show CDR1 as MNHEY and CDR2 as SMNVEV (reference sequence). The CDR3 contains 14 residues. The CDR3 DNA follows: TGTGCCAGCAGTTTTGGGGATGGGAACACTGAAGCTTTCTTT. Protein: CASSFGDGNTEAFF.

This chain joins TRBV4-3 and TRBJ2-3; D is ambiguous. This CDR3 has 16 residues. The V gene's germline CDR1 is LGHNA and CDR2 YSLEER. Between the trimmed V and J ends, which lost 1 base and 4 bases, there was a span of 15 bases. CDR3 residues: CASSQGRAPTADTQYF. Written as DNA, the CDR3 is TGCGCCAGCAGCCAAGGACGGGCCCCCACGGCAGATACGCAGTATTTT.

On this clonotype itself: A junction boundary mismatches the germline segment, possibly from a read error. The V call is TRBV14, the J call TRBJ2-7, with a possible D match to TRBD1 (6 bases). The germline CDR1 and CDR2 sequences are SGHDN and FVKESK. The CDR3 has 16 amino acids. The CDR3, as DNA: TGTGCCAGCAGCCAAGATCTCGGGACACCCTCCTACGGGCAGTACTTC. It codes for CASSQDLGTPSYGQYF.

This clonotype was seen many times. The rearrangement uses TRBV6-1 and TRBJ2-7; TRBD1 is a possible D gene (6 bases). V lost 3 bases and J lost 3, with 18 bases in between. CDR1 MNHNS and CDR2 SASEGT come from the germline V gene. The CDR3 length is 16 residues. In nucleotides, the CDR3 is TGTGCCAGCAGTGAGATCCACAGGGCACGAAACTACGAGCAGTACTTC. Translation gives CASSEIHRARNYEQYF.